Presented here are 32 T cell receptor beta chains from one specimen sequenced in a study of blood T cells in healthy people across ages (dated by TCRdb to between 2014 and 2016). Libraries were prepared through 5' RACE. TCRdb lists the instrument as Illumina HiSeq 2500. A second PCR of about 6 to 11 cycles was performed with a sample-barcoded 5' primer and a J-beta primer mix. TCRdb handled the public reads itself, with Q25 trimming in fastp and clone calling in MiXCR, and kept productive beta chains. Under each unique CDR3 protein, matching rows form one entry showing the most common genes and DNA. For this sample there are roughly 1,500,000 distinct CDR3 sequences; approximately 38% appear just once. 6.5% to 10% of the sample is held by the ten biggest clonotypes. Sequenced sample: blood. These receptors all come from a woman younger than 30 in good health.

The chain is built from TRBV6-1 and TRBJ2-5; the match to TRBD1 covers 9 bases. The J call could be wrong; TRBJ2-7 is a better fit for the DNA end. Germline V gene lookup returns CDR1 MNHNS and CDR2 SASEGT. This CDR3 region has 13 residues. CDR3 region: CASLTGGSYEQYF. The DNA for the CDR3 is TGTGCCAGCCTGACAGGGGGATCCTACGAGCAGTACTTC.

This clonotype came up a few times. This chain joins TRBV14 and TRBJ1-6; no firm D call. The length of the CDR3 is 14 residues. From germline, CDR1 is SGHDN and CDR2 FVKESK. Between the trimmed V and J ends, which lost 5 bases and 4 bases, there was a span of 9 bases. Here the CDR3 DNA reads TGTGCCAGCAGCGATAGGAGATATAATTCACCCCTCCACTTT. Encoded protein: CASSDRRYNSPLHF.

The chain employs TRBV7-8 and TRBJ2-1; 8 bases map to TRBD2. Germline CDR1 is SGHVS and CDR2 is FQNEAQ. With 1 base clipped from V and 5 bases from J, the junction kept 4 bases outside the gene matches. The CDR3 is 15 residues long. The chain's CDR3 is CASSLVREGDNEQFF. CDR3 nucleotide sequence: TGTGCCAGCAGCTTAGTACGGGAGGGGGACAATGAGCAGTTCTTC. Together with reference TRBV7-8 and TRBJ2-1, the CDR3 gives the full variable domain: GAGVSQSPRYKVAKRGQDVALRCDPISGHVSLFWYQQALGQGPEFLTYFQNEAQLDKSGLPSDRFFAERPEGSVSTLKIQRTQQEDSAVYLCASSLVREGDNEQFFGPGTRLTVL.

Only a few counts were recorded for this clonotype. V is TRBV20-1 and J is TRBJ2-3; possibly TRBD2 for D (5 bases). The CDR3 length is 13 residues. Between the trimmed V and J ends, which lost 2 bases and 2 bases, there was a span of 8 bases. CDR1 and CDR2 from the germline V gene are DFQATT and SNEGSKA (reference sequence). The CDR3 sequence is CSARSDSTDTQYF. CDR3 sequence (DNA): TGCAGTGCTAGATCGGACTCCACAGATACGCAGTATTTT.

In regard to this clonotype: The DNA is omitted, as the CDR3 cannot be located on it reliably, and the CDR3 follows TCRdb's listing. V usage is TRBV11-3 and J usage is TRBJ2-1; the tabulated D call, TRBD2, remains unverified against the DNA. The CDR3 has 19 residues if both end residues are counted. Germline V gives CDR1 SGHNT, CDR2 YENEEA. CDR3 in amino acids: CASSPAGGSSSGQGYEQFF.

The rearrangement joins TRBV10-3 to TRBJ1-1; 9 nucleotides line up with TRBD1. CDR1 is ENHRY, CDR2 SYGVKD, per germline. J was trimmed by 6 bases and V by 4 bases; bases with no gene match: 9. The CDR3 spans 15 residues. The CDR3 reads CAISANRGPGSEAFF. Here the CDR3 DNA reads TGTGCCATCAGTGCAAACAGGGGGCCGGGTTCTGAAGCTTTCTTT.

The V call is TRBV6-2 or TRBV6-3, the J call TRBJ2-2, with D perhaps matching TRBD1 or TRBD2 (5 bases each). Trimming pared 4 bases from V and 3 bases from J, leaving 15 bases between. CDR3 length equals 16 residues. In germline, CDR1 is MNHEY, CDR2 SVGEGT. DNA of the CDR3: TGTGCCAGCAGTTTCGGGGACGGCAGTTACACCGGGGAGCTGTTTTTT. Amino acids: CASSFGDGSYTGELFF.

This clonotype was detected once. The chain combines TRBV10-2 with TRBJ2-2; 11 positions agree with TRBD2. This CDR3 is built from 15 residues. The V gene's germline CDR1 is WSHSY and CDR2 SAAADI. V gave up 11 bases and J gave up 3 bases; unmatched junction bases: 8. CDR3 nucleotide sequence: TGCGCCGGATATAGCGGGGGGGCCGACACCGGGGAGCTGTTTTTT. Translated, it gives CAGYSGGADTGELFF.

CDR3 sequence reads: CASSLDGHFTF. CDR3 DNA: TGTGCCAGCAGCTTGGACGGCCATTTCACCTTC. The chain employs TRBV5-5 and TRBJ1-2; D gene uncertain. The CDR3 covers 11 residues. In germline, CDR1 is SGHKS, CDR2 YYEKEE (reference sequence). Trimming cost V 0 bases and J 13 bases, with 10 bases left between them.

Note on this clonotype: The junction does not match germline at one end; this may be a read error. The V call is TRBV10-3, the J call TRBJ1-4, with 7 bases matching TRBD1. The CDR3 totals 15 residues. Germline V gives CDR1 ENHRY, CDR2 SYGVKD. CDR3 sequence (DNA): TGTGCCATCAGCGAGAAAATACAGGGGAGGGAAAAACCGTTTTTT. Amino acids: CAISEKIQGREKPFF.

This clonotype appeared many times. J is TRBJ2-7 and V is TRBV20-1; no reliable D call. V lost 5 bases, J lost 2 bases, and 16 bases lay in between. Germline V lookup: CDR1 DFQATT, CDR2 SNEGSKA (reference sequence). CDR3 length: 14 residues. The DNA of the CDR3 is TGCAGTGCTGGGTCTATGGCAGGTACCTACGAGCAGTACTTC. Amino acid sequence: CSAGSMAGTYEQYF.

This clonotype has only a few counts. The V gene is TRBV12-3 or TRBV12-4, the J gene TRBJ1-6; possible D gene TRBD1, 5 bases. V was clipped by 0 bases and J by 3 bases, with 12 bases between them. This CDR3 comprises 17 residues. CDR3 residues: CASSLASGGNYNSPLHF. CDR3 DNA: TGTGCCAGCAGTTTAGCCTCGGGGGGTAACTATAATTCACCCCTCCACTTT.

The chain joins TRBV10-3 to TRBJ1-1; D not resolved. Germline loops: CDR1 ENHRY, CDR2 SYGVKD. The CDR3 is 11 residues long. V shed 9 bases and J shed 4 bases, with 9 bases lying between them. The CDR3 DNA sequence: TGTGCCATTAGGACGGGCACTGAAGCTTTCTTT. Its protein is CAIRTGTEAFF.

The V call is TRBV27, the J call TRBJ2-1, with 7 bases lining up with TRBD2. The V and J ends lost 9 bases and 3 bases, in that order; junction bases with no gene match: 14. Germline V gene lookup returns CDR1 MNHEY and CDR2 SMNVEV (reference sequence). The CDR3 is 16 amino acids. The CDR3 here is CASHSWAGEDYNEQFF. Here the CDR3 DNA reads TGTGCCAGTCACTCCTGGGCGGGAGAGGACTACAATGAGCAGTTCTTC.

CDR3 in DNA: TGTGCCAGCAGGCGGGGGGGCATAACAGGGCAAGAGACCCAGTACTTC. It codes for CASRRGGITGQETQYF. The rearrangement joins TRBV11-2 to TRBJ2-5, with TRBD2 identical over 9 bases. Germline CDR1 reads SGHAT; CDR2 reads FQNNGV. The CDR3 runs 16 residues. J lost 2 bases, V lost 6 bases, and 10 bases had no gene match.

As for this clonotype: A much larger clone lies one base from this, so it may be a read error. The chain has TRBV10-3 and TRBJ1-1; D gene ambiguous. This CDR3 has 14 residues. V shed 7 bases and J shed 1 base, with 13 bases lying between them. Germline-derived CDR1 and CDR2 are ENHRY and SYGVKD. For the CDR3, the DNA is TGTGCCATCACTGCGGGATTTTCGAACACTGAAGCTTTCTTT. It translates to CAITAGFSNTEAFF.

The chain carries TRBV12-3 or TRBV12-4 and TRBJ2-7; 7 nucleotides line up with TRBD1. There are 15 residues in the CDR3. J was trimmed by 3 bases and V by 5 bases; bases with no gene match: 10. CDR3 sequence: CASSPRQGPIYEQYF. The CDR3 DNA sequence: TGTGCCAGCAGTCCGCGACAGGGACCGATCTACGAGCAGTACTTC.

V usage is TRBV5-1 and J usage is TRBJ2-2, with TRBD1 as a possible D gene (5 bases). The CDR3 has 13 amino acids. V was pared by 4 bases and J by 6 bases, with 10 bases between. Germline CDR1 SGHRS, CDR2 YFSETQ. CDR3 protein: CASSRVRAGELFF. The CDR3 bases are TGCGCCAGCAGCAGGGTCAGGGCCGGGGAGCTGTTTTTT.

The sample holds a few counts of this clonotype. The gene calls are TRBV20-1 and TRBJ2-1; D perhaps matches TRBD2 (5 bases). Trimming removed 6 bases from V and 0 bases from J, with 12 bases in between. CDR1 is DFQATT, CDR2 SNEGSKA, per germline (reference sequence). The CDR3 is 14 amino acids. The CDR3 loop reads CSAWTSSSYNEQFF. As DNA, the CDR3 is TGCAGTGCCTGGACTTCGAGCTCCTACAATGAGCAGTTCTTC.

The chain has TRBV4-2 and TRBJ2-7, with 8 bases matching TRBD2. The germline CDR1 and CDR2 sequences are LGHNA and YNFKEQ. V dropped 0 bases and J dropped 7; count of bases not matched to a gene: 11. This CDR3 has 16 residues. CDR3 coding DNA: TGTGCCAGCAGCCAAGAAGTAGCGGGAATCTACAATGAGCAGTACTTC. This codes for CASSQEVAGIYNEQYF.

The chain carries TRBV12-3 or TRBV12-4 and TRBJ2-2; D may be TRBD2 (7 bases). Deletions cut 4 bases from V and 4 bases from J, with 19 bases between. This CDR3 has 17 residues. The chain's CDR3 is CASSSRGADKGTGELFF. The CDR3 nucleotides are TGTGCCAGCAGTTCACGGGGGGCGGACAAAGGCACCGGGGAGCTGTTTTTT.

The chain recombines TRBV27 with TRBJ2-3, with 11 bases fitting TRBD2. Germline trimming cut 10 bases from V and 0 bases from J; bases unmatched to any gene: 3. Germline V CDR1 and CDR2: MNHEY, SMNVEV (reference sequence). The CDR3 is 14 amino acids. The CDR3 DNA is TGTGCCACGACTAGCGGGGATAGCACAGATACGCAGTATTTT. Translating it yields CATTSGDSTDTQYF.

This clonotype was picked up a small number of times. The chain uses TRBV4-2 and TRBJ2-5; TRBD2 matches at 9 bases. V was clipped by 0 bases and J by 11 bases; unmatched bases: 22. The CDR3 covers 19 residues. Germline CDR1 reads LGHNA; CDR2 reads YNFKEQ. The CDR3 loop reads CASSQERGKVAGAVNEQYF. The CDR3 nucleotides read TGTGCCAGCAGCCAAGAGAGAGGAAAAGTAGCGGGGGCAGTCAATGAGCAGTACTTC.

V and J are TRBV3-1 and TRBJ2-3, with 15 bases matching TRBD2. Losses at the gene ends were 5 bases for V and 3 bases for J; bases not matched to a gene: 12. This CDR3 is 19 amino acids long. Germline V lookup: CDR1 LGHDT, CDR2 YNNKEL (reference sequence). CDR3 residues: CASSSRGGTSGRRTDTQYF. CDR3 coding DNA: TGTGCCAGCAGCTCCAGGGGGGGGACTAGCGGGAGGAGGACAGATACGCAGTATTTT.

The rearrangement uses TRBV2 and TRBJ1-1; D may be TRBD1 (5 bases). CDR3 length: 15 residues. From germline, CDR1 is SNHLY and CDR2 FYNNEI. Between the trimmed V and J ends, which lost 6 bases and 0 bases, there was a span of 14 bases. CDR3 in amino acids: CASRARDLMNTEAFF. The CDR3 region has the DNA TGTGCCAGCAGGGCCCGGGACCTCATGAACACTGAAGCTTTCTTT.

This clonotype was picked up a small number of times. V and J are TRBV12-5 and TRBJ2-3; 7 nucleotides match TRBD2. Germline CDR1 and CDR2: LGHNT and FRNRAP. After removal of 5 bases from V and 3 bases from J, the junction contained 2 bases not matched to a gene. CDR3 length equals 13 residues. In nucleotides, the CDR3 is TGTGCTAGTGGTGCGGGAGCTACAGATACGCAGTATTTT. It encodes CASGAGATDTQYF. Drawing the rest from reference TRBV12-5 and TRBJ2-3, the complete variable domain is DARVTQTPRHKVTEMGQEVTMRCQPILGHNTVFWYRQTMMQGLELLAYFRNRAPLDDSGMPKDRFSAEMPDATLATLKIQPSEPRDSAVYFCASGAGATDTQYFGPGTRLTVL.

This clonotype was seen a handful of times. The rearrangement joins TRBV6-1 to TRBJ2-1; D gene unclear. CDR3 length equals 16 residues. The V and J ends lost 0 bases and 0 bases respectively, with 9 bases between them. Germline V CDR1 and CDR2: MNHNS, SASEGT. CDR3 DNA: TGTGCCAGCAGTGAAGCAGTAGGAAGCTCCTACAATGAGCAGTTCTTC. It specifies CASSEAVGSSYNEQFF.

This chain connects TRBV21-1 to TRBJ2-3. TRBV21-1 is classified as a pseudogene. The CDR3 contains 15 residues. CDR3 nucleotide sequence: TGTGCCAGCAGCAACACGTCCAAGAGCACAGATACGCAGTATTTT. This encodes CASSNTSKSTDTQYF.

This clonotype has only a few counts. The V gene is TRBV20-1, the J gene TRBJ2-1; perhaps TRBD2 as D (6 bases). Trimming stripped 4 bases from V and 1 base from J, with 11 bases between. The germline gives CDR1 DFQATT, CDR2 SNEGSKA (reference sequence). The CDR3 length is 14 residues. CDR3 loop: CSAIGGTSYNEQFF. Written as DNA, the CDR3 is TGCAGTGCTATCGGCGGGACTTCCTACAATGAGCAGTTCTTC.

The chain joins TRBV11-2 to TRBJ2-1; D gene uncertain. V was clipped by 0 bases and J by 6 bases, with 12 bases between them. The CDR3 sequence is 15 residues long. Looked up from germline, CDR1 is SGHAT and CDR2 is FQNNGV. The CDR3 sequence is CASSLEGFPFNEQFF. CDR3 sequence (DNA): TGTGCCAGCAGCTTAGAAGGGTTCCCCTTCAATGAGCAGTTCTTC.

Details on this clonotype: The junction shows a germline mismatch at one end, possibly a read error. The CDR3 loop is CASSLGRGGSHNEQFF. For the CDR3, the DNA is TGTGCCAGCAGCTTAGGGCGGGGGGGCTCCCACAATGAGCAGTTCTTC. V and J are TRBV7-8 and TRBJ2-1, with TRBD2 matching over 9 bases. The CDR3 covers 16 residues. Germline assignment: CDR1 SGHVS and CDR2 FQNEAQ.

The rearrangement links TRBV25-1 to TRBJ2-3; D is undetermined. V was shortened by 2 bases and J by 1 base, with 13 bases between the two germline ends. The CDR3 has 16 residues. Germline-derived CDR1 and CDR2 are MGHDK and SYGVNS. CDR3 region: CASSEARRWGTDTQYF. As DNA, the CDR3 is TGTGCCAGCAGTGAAGCACGGAGATGGGGCACAGATACGCAGTATTTT.